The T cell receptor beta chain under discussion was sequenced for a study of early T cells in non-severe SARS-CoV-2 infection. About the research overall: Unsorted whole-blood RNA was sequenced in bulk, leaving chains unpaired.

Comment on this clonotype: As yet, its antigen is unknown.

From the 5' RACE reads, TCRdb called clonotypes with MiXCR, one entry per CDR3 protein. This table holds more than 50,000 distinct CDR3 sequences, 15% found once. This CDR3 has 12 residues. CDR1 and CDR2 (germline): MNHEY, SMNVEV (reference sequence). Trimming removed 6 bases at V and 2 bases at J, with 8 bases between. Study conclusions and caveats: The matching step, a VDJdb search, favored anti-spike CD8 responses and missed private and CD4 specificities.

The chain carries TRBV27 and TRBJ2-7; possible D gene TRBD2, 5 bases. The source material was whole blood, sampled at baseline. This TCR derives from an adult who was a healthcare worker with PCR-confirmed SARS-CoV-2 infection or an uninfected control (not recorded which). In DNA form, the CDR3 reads TGTGCCAGCAGCCGTAGCGCCTACGAGCAGTACTTC. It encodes CASSRSAYEQYF.